The 6 T cell receptor beta chains below come from one sample, sequenced in a study of CD8+ T cells in alopecia areata. Researchers sorted pooled cutaneous lymph node cells on the basis of CD4, CD8alpha, NKG2D, NKG2ACE and other markers. cDNA serving as the sequencing template came from extracted, reverse transcribed RNA. Assay used: immunoSEQ multiplex PCR; TCRdb lists only in-frame clones, some missing. This sample carries 200,000 to 300,000 clones and no singletons, and more than 0.95% goes to the top ten. Sequences were obtained from CD4+ T cells sorted from a lymph node. The receptor source for this set is a C3H/HeJ mouse with alopecia areata. The strain is characterized by the MHC haplotype H2-k.

Only a few counts were recorded for this clone. Any gene name here is a mouse gene name. CDR3 protein: CASGEGGSDYTF. The DNA read from the CDR3 is TGTGCCAGCGGTGAAGGGGGCTCC. The chain recombines TRBV13-2 with TRBJ1-2, with a weak D call TRBD1 (6 bases). Read data end 4 residues before the CDR3 end; the end is taken from the germline J gene. This CDR3 spans 12 amino acids. The germline V gene has CDR1 NNHNN and CDR2 SYGAGS (reference sequence). With 2 bases removed from V and 4 bases from J, the gap between germline ends came to 6 bases.

The table lists this clone with a few counts. Gene names and germline refer to mouse. The CDR3 end is not reached by the read, which stops 4 residues before it; the germline J gene fills it in. The gene calls are TRBV13-3 and TRBJ1-1; D perhaps matches TRBD1 (6 bases). The CDR3 has 14 residues. CDR1 is NNHDY and CDR2 is SYVADS in the germline V gene. Trimming removed 0 bases from V and 4 bases from J, with 10 bases in between. The CDR3 region is CASSDDREGTEVFF. CDR3 DNA, as far as it was read: TGTGCCAGCAGTGATGACAGGGAGGGCACA.

As for this clone: The gene symbols are mouse symbols. Read coverage stops 4 residues before the CDR3 terminus; the germline J gene supplies the remainder. The gene calls are TRBV1 and TRBJ2-5, with D perhaps matching TRBD2 (5 bases). Looked up from germline, CDR1 is NSQYPW and CDR2 is LRSPGD (reference sequence). This CDR3 is 14 amino acids long. The V end lost 4 bases, the J end lost 0 bases, and 8 bases lay between the germline ends. Incomplete CDR3 DNA: TGCACCTGCAGTGGCTGGGATAACCAAGAC. Protein product: CTCSGWDNQD. The CDR3 in its entirety is CTCSGWDNQDTQYF.

As for this clone: Gene names and germline match the mouse. The read ends 4 residues before the CDR3 terminus; that terminus is restored from the germline J gene. The genes are TRBV5 and TRBJ2-7, with 7 bases aligning to TRBD1. Germline V CDR1 and CDR2: LGHNA, YNLKQL (reference sequence). Losses at the gene ends were 3 bases for V and 3 bases for J; bases not matched to a gene: 8. This CDR3 comprises 15 residues. The sequenced part of the CDR3 DNA is TGTGCCAGCAGCCACCCGGGACAGCGGATCTAT. Translated, it gives CASSHPGQRIY. The entire CDR3 reads CASSHPGQRIYEQYF.

This clone was observed at least ten times. Genes and germline are mouse. The read halts 4 residues ahead of the CDR3 end, with the missing end drawn from the germline J gene. The chain is built from TRBV1 and TRBJ1-1, with 7 bases matching TRBD1. CDR3 size: 15 residues. Germline CDR1 NSQYPW, CDR2 LRSPGD (reference sequence). V dropped 3 bases and J dropped 3; count of bases not matched to a gene: 7. The DNA read from the CDR3 is TGCACCTGCAGTGCGACAGGGAGGGTAGACACA. This sequence encodes CTCSATGRVDT. The entire CDR3 protein reads CTCSATGRVDTEVFF.

This clone was observed a handful of times. Mouse germline and gene names are used. The read stops 3 residues short of the end of the CDR3; the missing end is completed from the germline J gene. J is TRBJ1-6 and V is TRBV19; 12 bases are shared with TRBD1. Being an ORF, TRBJ1-6 has a function that is uncertain. Germline V gene sequence: CDR1 FNHDT, CDR2 SITEND (reference sequence). The V and J ends lost 4 bases and 7 bases, in that order; junction bases with no gene match: 6. The CDR3 is 16 amino acids. The CDR3 is CASSPGTGGVNSPLYF. Partial CDR3 DNA: TGTGCCAGCAGTCCCGGGACAGGGGGCGTGAATTCGCCC.